This T cell receptor (beta chain) was captured in a study of cytomegalovirus exposure and HLA in healthy donors. Primers: 60 Vbeta forward and 13 Jbeta reverse. Some clones are missing from TCRdb's copy, which holds only in-frame ones; the method was immunoSEQ multiplex PCR. The sample holds over 55,000 clones, 70% seen once. Study results and limitations: Within an earlier analysis, most TCR beta V segments proved productive either about 90% or about 30% of the time. Highly shared variants forming one cluster were likely a sequencing artifact. Presence/absence analyses treated sequencing depth as roughly uniform across donors.

On this clone itself: The target antigen is unknown.

Trimming cost V 0 bases and J 4 bases, with 9 bases left between them. Germline-derived CDR1 and CDR2 are MNHEY and SMNVEV (reference sequence). The CDR3 spans 14 residues. This chain links TRBV27 with TRBJ1-2, with D perhaps TRBD1 (5 bases). The receptor's source is a woman between 45 and 60 years old in good health and CMV-seropositive. The sample taken for sequencing was PBMCs. Written as DNA, the CDR3 is TGTGCCAGCAGTTTATCTTGGGGCGCCTATGGCTACACCTTC. Its protein is CASSLSWGAYGYTF.